The subject of this entry is one TCR beta chain. Its antigen is undetermined. This record belongs to a study of shared clonotypes between healthy human individuals. Across the whole study: Used for every donor were three CD4 naive, three CD4 memory, two CD8 naive and one CD8 memory plate.

The data were produced by immunoSEQ multiplex PCR, yet TCRdb's version contains in-frame clones alone and is incomplete. In the table there are 1,400,000 or so clones, around 98.5% of which are singletons. Broader study findings: Sharing across a few donors was seen in 4.5% to 6.5% of naive CD4 clonotypes.

CDR1 and CDR2 (germline): LNHNV, YYDKDF (reference sequence). With V trimmed by 0 bases and J by 2 bases, 2 bases remained unmatched. CDR3 length equals 15 residues. Sequences were obtained from naive CD4+ T cells sorted from blood. Subset specified: CD45RA+ positively selected. This chain connects TRBV15 to TRBJ2-7; 9 nucleotides line up with TRBD1. This receptor was obtained from a man aged 25-40 years in good health. CDR3 protein: CATSREDRGPYEQYF. CDR3 DNA sequence: TGTGCCACCAGCAGAGAGGACAGGGGCCCCTACGAGCAGTACTTC.